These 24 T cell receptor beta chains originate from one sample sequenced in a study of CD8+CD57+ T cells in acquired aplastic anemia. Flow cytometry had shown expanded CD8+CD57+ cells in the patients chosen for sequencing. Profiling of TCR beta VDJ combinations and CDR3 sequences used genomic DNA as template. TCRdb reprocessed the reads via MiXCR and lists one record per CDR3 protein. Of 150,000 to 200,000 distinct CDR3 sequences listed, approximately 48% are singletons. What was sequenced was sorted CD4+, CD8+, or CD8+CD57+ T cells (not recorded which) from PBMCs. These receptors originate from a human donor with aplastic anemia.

The CDR3 is CASSTTGNSYGYTF. The CDR3 bases are TGTGCCAGTAGCACGACAGGGAACAGCTATGGCTACACCTTC. V usage is TRBV19 and J usage is TRBJ1-2; TRBD1 aligns across 7 bases. Trimming took 6 bases from V and 4 from J; bases not matched to a gene: 8. The CDR3 totals 14 residues. Looked up from germline, CDR1 is LNHDA and CDR2 is SQIVND (reference sequence).

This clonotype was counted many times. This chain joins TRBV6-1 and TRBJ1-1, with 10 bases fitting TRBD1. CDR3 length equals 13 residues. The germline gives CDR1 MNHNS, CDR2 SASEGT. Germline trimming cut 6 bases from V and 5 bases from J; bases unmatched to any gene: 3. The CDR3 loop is CASRTGQGTEAFF. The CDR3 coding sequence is TGTGCCAGCAGGACGGGACAGGGGACTGAAGCTTTCTTT.

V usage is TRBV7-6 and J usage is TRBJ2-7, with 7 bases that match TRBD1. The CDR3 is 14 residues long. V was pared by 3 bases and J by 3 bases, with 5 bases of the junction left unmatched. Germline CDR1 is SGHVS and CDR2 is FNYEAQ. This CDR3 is CASSLVSGGYEQYF. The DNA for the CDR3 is TGTGCCAGCAGCTTGGTGTCAGGGGGCTACGAGCAGTACTTC.

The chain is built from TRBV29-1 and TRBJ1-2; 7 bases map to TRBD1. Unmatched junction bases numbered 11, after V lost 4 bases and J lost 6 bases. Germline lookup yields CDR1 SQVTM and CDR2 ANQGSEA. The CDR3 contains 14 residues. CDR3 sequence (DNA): TGCAGCGTTGGGCCCGGGACAGCAGACCATGGCTACACCTTC. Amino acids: CSVGPGTADHGYTF.

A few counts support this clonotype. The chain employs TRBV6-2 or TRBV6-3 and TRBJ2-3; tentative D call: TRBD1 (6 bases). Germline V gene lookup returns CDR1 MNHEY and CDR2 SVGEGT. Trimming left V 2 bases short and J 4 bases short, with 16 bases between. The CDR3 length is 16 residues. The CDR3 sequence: CASSYPDRRLSDTQYF. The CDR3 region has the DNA TGTGCCAGCAGTTACCCTGACAGGAGGTTGTCAGATACGCAGTATTTT.

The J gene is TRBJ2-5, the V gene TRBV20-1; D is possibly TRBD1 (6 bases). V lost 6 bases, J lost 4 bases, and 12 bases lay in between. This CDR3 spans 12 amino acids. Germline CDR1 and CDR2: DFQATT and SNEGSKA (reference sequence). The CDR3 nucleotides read TGCAGTGCCTCGACAGGCCCAGAGACCCAGTACTTC. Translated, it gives CSASTGPETQYF.

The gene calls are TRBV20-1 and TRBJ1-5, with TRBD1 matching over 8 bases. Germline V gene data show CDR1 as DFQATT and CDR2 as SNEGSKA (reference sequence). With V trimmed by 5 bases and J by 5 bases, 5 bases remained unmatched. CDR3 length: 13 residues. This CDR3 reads CSALTGGHQPQHF. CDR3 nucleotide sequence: TGCAGTGCTTTAACAGGGGGGCATCAGCCCCAGCATTTT.

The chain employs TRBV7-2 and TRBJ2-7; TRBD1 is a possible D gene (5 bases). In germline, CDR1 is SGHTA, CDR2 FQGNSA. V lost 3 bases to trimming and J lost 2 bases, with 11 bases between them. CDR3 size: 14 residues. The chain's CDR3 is CASSLGTGPYEQYF. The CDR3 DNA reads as TGTGCCAGCAGCTTGGGTACAGGTCCCTACGAGCAGTACTTC.

The CDR3 DNA sequence: TGTGCCAGCAGCCCGGGGGGCATCTATGGCTACACCTTC. Residues: CASSPGGIYGYTF. The rearrangement joins TRBV7-8 to TRBJ1-2, with TRBD1 as a possible D gene (6 bases). The V gene lost 5 bases and the J gene lost 4 bases, with 11 bases spanning the gap. The CDR3 is 13 amino acids. Germline V gene sequence: CDR1 SGHVS, CDR2 FQNEAQ.

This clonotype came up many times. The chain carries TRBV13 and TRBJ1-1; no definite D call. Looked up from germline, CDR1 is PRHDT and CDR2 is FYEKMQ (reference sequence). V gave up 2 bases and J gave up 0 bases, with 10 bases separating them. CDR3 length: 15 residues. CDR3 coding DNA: TGTGCCAGCAGCTTACCCTTCGCCATGAACACTGAAGCTTTCTTT. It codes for CASSLPFAMNTEAFF.

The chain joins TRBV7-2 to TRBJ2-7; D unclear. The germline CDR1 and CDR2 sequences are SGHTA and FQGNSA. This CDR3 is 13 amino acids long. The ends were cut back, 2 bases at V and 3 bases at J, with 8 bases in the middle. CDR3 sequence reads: CASSLNYFYEQYF. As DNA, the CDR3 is TGTGCCAGCAGCTTAAACTACTTCTACGAGCAGTACTTC.

This CDR3 reads CASSVGGMGTGELFF. Here the CDR3 DNA reads TGTGCCAGCAGTGTGGGGGGGATGGGCACCGGGGAGCTGTTTTTT. The chain carries TRBV9 and TRBJ2-2, with 7 bases matching TRBD2. This CDR3 has 15 amino acids. Germline assignment: CDR1 SGDLS and CDR2 YYNGEE. The ends lost 5 bases at V and 4 bases at J; junction bases unmatched: 8.

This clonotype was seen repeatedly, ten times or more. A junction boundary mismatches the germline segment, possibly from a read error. In nucleotides, the CDR3 is TGTGCCAGCAGTGAGACGACAGGGGGCGCGGGAGAAGCTTTCTTT. Protein product: CASSETTGGAGEAFF. The rearrangement joins TRBV10-3 to TRBJ1-1; 10 nucleotides align to TRBD1. Germline V gene sequence: CDR1 ENHRY, CDR2 SYGVKD. The CDR3 loop spans 15 amino acids.

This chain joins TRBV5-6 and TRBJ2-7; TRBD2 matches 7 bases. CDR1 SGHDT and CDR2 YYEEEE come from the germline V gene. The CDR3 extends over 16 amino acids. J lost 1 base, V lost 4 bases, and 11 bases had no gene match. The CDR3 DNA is TGTGCCAGCAGCACTAGATGGGGTAGCGGGTCCTACGAGCAGTACTTC. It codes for CASSTRWGSGSYEQYF.

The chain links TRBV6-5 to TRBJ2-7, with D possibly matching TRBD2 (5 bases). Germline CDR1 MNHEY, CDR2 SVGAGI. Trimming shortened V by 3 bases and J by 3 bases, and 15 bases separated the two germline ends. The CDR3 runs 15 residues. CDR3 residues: CASSYGGGGGYEQYF. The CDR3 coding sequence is TGTGCCAGCAGTTATGGAGGCGGCGGCGGCTACGAGCAGTACTTC.

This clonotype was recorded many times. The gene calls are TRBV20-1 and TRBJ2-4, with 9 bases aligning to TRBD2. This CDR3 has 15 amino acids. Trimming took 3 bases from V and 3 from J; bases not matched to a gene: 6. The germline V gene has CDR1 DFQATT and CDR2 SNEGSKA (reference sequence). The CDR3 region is CSARERGASKNIQYF. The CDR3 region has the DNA TGCAGTGCTAGGGAGCGGGGGGCCAGCAAAAACATTCAGTACTTC.

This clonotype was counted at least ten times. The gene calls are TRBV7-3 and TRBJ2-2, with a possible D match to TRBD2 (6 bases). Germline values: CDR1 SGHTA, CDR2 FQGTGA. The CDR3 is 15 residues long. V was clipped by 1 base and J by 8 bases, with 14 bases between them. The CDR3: CASSLSGTQTGELFF. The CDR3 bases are TGTGCCAGCAGCTTAAGCGGGACCCAGACAGGGGAGCTGTTTTTT.

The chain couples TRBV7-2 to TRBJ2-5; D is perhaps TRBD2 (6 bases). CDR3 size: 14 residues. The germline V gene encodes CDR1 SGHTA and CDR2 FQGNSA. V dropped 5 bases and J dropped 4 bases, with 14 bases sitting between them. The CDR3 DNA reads TGTGCCAGCAGCAACGCCGGGACTGGAGAGACCCAGTACTTC. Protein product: CASSNAGTGETQYF.

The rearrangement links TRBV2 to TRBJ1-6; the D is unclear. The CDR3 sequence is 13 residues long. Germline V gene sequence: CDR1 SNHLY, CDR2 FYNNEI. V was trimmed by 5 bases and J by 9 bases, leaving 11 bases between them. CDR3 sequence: CASSTDASSPLHF. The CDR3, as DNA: TGTGCCAGCAGTACAGATGCGAGTTCACCCCTCCACTTT. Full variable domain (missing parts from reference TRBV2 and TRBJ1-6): EPEVTQTPSHQVTQMGQEVILRCVPISNHLYFYWYRQILGQKVEFLVSFYNNEISEKSEIFDDQFSVERPDGSNFTLKIRSTKLEDSAMYFCASSTDASSPLHFGNGTRLTVT.

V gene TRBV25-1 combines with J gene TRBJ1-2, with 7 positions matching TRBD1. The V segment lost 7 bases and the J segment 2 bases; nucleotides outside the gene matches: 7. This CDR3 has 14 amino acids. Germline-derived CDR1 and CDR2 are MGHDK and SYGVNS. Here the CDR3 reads CASNRAGGNYGYTF. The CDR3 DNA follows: TGTGCCAGCAACCGGGCAGGGGGAAACTATGGCTACACCTTC.

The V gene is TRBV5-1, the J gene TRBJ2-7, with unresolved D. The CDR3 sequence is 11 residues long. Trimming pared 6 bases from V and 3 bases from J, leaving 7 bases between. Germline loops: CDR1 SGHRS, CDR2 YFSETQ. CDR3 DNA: TGCGCCAGCAAAGAATACTACGAGCAGTACTTC. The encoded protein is CASKEYYEQYF.

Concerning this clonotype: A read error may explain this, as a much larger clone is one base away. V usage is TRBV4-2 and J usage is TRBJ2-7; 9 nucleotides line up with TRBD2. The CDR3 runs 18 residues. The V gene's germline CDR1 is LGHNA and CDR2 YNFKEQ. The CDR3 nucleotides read TGTGCCAGCAGCCCGGGGCAACCTGGCGGGGGGGCCTTCTACGAGCTGTACTTC. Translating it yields CASSPGQPGGGAFYELYF.

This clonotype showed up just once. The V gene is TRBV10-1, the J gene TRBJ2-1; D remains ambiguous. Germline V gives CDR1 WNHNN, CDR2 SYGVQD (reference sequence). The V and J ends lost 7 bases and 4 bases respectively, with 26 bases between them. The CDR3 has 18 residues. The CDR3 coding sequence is TGCGCCAGCATTCTCAACTCGACCCCTCCCGTTGTTTACAATGAGCAGTTCTTC. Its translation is CASILNSTPPVVYNEQFF.

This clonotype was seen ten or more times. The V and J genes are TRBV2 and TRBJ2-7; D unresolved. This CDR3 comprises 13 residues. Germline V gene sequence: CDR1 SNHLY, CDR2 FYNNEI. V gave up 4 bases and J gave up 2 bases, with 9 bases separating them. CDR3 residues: CASSVGSPYEQYF. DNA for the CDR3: TGTGCCAGCAGTGTGGGCTCTCCCTACGAGCAGTACTTC.